A single sample gave rise to the 11 T cell receptor beta chains below, sequenced in a study of T-cell reconstitution after alpha-beta-depleted transplantation in children. The authors prepared the TCRbeta library with unique molecular identifiers. TCRdb independently ran MiXCR on the PCR reads; one entry per CDR3 protein. Of about 280,000 distinct CDR3 sequences listed, under 14% were seen once; the top ten hold 20% to 30%. The input for sequencing was peripheral blood, taken 180 days after TCRalphabeta/CD19-depleted stem cell transplant. These receptors originate from a male patient under 10 years old who had a stem cell transplant for chronic granulomatous disease, so the T cells may come from the graft donor.

The chain joins TRBV11-2 to TRBJ2-1, with 8 bases that match TRBD2. Per the germline V gene, CDR1 is SGHAT and CDR2 is FQNNGV. The CDR3 has 16 residues. Trimming cost V 5 bases and J 8 bases; bases outside gene matches: 14. The CDR3 loop is CASSPRYQRGFDEQFF. CDR3 coding DNA: TGTGCCAGCAGCCCCCGGTATCAGCGGGGGTTTGATGAGCAGTTCTTC.

This clonotype has at least ten counts. CDR3 protein: CASSLIRRDTEAFF. DNA of the CDR3: TGCGCCAGCAGCTTGATTAGGAGAGATACTGAAGCTTTCTTT. This sequence joins TRBV5-1 and TRBJ1-1; no clear D gene. The CDR3 runs to 14 residues. Germline V gene lookup returns CDR1 SGHRS and CDR2 YFSETQ. The V gene lost 1 base and the J gene lost 5 bases, with 12 bases spanning the gap.

This clonotype was seen many times. The chain uses TRBV7-2 and TRBJ2-4; the D is unclear. Germline V gives CDR1 SGHTA, CDR2 FQGNSA. V shed 2 bases and J shed 9 bases, with 17 bases lying between them. This CDR3 is 15 amino acids long. CDR3 sequence: CASSLQDGALGIQYF. The DNA of the CDR3 is TGTGCCAGCAGCTTACAGGACGGAGCATTGGGCATTCAGTACTTC.

This clonotype was counted ten times or more. This chain links TRBV29-1 with TRBJ2-7, with a tentative D call TRBD1 (7 bases). Trimming removed 6 bases from V and 0 bases from J, with 15 bases in between. The CDR3 totals 14 residues. CDR1 SQVTM and CDR2 ANQGSEA come from the germline V gene. As DNA, the CDR3 is TGCAGCGTCTTAGGAGGGGGCAGCTCCTACGAGCAGTACTTC. Translated, it gives CSVLGGGSSYEQYF.

This clonotype showed up many times. The rearrangement uses TRBV20-1 and TRBJ2-3; 9 bases agree with TRBD2. Germline lookup yields CDR1 DFQATT and CDR2 SNEGSKA (reference sequence). The J segment lost 0 bases and the V segment lost 1 base, leaving 14 bases of the junction unmatched. The CDR3 is 19 residues long. The CDR3 coding sequence is TGCAGTGCTAGAGGAGATCAATTCGAGCGGGAGGCCAGCACAGATACGCAGTATTTT. It translates to CSARGDQFEREASTDTQYF.

This clonotype was observed at least ten times. V and J are TRBV4-3 and TRBJ1-4, with D possibly TRBD1 on 6 matching bases. V dropped 1 base and J dropped 4 bases, with 16 bases sitting between them. In germline, CDR1 is LGHNA, CDR2 YSLEER. The CDR3 length is 17 residues. The CDR3 sequence is CASSQGAGVGYNEKLFF. CDR3 nucleotide sequence: TGCGCCAGCAGCCAAGGGGCAGGGGTGGGATATAATGAAAAACTGTTTTTT.

This clonotype was seen ten or more times. The CDR3 coding sequence is TGTGCCAGCAGCCCGAACAGGGGGCCGGGCTATGGCTACACCTTC. As protein: CASSPNRGPGYGYTF. The chain recombines TRBV7-2 with TRBJ1-2; 9 bases map to TRBD1. CDR3 length: 15 residues. V lost 5 bases to trimming and J lost 4 bases; unmatched junction nucleotides: 8. Looked up from germline, CDR1 is SGHTA and CDR2 is FQGNSA.

In its sample, this clonotype was seen many times. V gene TRBV29-1 combines with J gene TRBJ1-1; the D gene is possibly TRBD1 (5 bases). There are 12 residues in the CDR3. Germline CDR1 reads SQVTM; CDR2 reads ANQGSEA. Trimming cost V 6 bases and J 4 bases, with 12 bases left between them. Here the CDR3 DNA reads TGCAGCGTCCCCGAGAGGGGCACTGAAGCTTTCTTT. Its translation: CSVPERGTEAFF.

This clonotype was detected ten times or more. The chain combines TRBV12-3 or TRBV12-4 with TRBJ2-7; TRBD2 matches 10 bases. V shed 4 bases, J shed 2 bases, and the junction held 2 bases outside the gene matches. The CDR3 totals 14 residues. The DNA of the CDR3 is TGTGCCAGCAGTTATAGCGGGGGGCCCTACGAGCAGTACTTC. Its translation is CASSYSGGPYEQYF.

In this sample, this clonotype turned up a few times. V and J are TRBV3-1 and TRBJ2-7; 13 bases are shared with TRBD2. J lost 6 bases, V lost 0 bases, and 11 bases had no gene match. Germline CDR1 and CDR2: LGHDT and YNNKEL (reference sequence). The CDR3 has 18 residues. This chain's CDR3 is CASSQDSSGLAGWSEQYF. Here the CDR3 DNA reads TGTGCCAGCAGCCAAGATAGTTCGGGACTAGCGGGGTGGAGCGAGCAGTACTTC.

This clonotype was seen repeatedly, ten times or more. This chain joins TRBV7-8 and TRBJ2-1; D is ambiguous. The germline V gene has CDR1 SGHVS and CDR2 FQNEAQ. The CDR3 contains 16 residues. V lost 2 bases and J 0 bases, leaving 11 bases between the germline ends. In DNA form, the CDR3 reads TGTGCCAGCAGCTTAAGGTTCGGAAGCTCCTACAATGAGCAGTTCTTC. This translates into CASSLRFGSSYNEQFF. The full variable domain, completed using reference TRBV7-8 and TRBJ2-1, is GAGVSQSPRYKVAKRGQDVALRCDPISGHVSLFWYQQALGQGPEFLTYFQNEAQLDKSGLPSDRFFAERPEGSVSTLKIQRTQQEDSAVYLCASSLRFGSSYNEQFFGPGTRLTVL.